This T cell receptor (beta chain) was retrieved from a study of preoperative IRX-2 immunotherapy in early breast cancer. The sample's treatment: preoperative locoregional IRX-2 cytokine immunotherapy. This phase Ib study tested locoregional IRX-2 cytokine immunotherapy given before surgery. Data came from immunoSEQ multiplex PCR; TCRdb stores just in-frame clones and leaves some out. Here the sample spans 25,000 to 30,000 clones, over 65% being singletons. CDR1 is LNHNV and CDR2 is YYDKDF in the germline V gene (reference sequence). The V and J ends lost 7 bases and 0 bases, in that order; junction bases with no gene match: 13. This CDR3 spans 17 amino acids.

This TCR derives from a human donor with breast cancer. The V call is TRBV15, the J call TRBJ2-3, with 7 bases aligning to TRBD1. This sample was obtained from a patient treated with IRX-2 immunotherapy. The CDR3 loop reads CATKGQTAHPSTDTQYF. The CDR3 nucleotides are TGTGCCACCAAGGGACAGACAGCCCATCCAAGCACAGATACGCAGTATTTT.